This T cell receptor (beta chain) is drawn from a study of human T cells and chemical hapten exposure. Study observations and caveats: Controls had significantly fewer large CDR3 similarity clusters than were formed by expanded TCRs.

Time point given: pre-sensitization, week 0. Treatment denoted: therapeutic diphenylcyclopropenone sensitization with weekly scalp DPC. This clonotype was picked up many times. The antigen is not known. The CDR3 length is 15 residues. V was pared by 1 base and J by 5 bases, with 14 bases between. Germline-derived CDR1 and CDR2 are LGHDT and YNNKEL (reference sequence). One entry per CDR3 protein results from TCRdb running MiXCR on the RACE reads. The sample includes 60,000 to 75,000 distinct CDR3 sequences, around 7% of them seen just once. Source: whole blood, taken in connection with sensitization to the hapten diphenylcyclopropenone (DPC). This chain connects TRBV3-1 to TRBJ1-1; D is unresolved. The source is a woman in her twenties or thirties with alopecia areata. Some clones in this sample may be carry-over from other donors' samples. Written as DNA, the CDR3 is TGTGCCAGCAGCCAAGCGGGTTTGAAGAGGACTGAAGCTTTCTTT. Its translation is CASSQAGLKRTEAFF.